One and the same sample provided the 12 T cell receptor beta chains below, sequenced in a study of identical twins. TCRdb ran MiXCR on the 5' RACE reads and lists one entry per CDR3 protein. Of fewer than 350,000 distinct CDR3 sequences detected, under 9.5% appear once; the ten largest clones hold over 2%. These sequences were also reported in another study, on yellow fever vaccine responses in identical twins.

The material sequenced was memory (CD45RO+) T cells sorted from blood. The receptors were gathered from a woman aged 18-29 years in good health.

This clonotype was observed many times. The J gene is TRBJ1-5, the V gene TRBV28; D not certain. Trimming cost V 2 bases and J 5 bases, with 10 bases left between them. Germline loops: CDR1 MDHEN, CDR2 SYDVKM. CDR3 length: 14 residues. CDR3 DNA sequence: TGTGCCAGCAGTTTAGTCGGGATATATCAGCCCCAGCATTTT. Its translation: CASSLVGIYQPQHF.

The rearrangement links TRBV11-2 to TRBJ1-1, with 9 bases fitting TRBD1. V trimming: 5 bases; J trimming: 5 bases; junction bases outside the gene matches: 12. This CDR3 is 16 amino acids long. CDR1 is SGHAT, CDR2 FQNNGV, per germline. The CDR3 reads CASSEGTGTYGTEAFF. The CDR3 DNA follows: TGTGCCAGCAGCGAGGGGACAGGGACCTATGGGACTGAAGCTTTCTTT.

This clonotype was detected ten times or more. The rearrangement joins TRBV28 to TRBJ2-3; no definite D call. CDR3 size: 13 residues. CDR1 is MDHEN, CDR2 SYDVKM, per germline. Trimming stripped 3 bases from V and 4 bases from J, with 8 bases between. The CDR3 protein is CASSFTQSDTQYF. CDR3 in DNA: TGTGCCAGCAGTTTTACCCAGTCAGATACGCAGTATTTT. Full variable domain (outside the CDR3, taken from reference TRBV28 and TRBJ2-3): DVKVTQSSRYLVKRTGEKVFLECVQDMDHENMFWYRQDPGLGLRLIYFSYDVKMKEKGDIPEGYSVSREKKERFSLILESASTNQTSMYLCASSFTQSDTQYFGPGTRLTVL.

The chain has TRBV7-3 and TRBJ2-1; perhaps TRBD1 as D (5 bases). CDR1 is SGHTA and CDR2 is FQGTGA in the germline V gene. The CDR3 has 14 residues. Trimming pared 3 bases from V and 4 bases from J, leaving 10 bases between. This chain's CDR3 is CASSFQGLYNEQFF. CDR3 nucleotide sequence: TGTGCCAGCAGCTTCCAGGGCCTTTACAATGAGCAGTTCTTC.

This clonotype was found many times. The genes are TRBV6-2 or TRBV6-3 and TRBJ2-7; either TRBD1 or TRBD2 may fit D (5 bases each). CDR1 MNHEY and CDR2 SVGEGT come from the germline V gene. V dropped 6 bases and J dropped 0 bases, with 15 bases sitting between them. CDR3 size: 15 residues. The DNA of the CDR3 is TGTGCCAGCAGGAAAGGGACCGAGAGCTCCTACGAGCAGTACGTC. As protein: CASRKGTESSYEQYV.

In this sample, this clonotype turned up many times. This rearrangement joins TRBV4-1 to TRBJ1-3; no definite D call. Germline V CDR1 and CDR2: MGHRA, YSYEKL. Deletions cut 0 bases from V and 4 bases from J, with 7 bases between. The CDR3 contains 14 residues. CDR3 sequence (DNA): TGCGCCAGCAGCCAAGAGATGGGGGGAAACACCATATATTTT. Protein product: CASSQEMGGNTIYF.

V and J are TRBV27 and TRBJ1-6, with 7 nucleotides matching TRBD1. The CDR3 is made up of 12 amino acids. Trimming cost V 6 bases and J 10 bases; bases outside gene matches: 3. Per the germline V gene, CDR1 is MNHEY and CDR2 is SMNVEV (reference sequence). CDR3 coding DNA: TGTGCCAGCAGGCAGGGGGGATCACCCCTCCACTTT. Its protein is CASRQGGSPLHF.

This clonotype was seen at least ten times. J is TRBJ1-2 and V is TRBV5-1; TRBD1 aligns across 8 bases. The CDR3 sequence is 14 residues long. In germline, CDR1 is SGHRS, CDR2 YFSETQ. The V segment lost 4 bases and the J segment 7 bases; nucleotides outside the gene matches: 9. CDR3 loop: CASSLQDRDLGYTF. In DNA, the CDR3 is TGCGCCAGCAGCCTACAGGACAGGGACCTTGGCTACACCTTC.

This clonotype was picked up a small number of times. The chain recombines TRBV10-1 with TRBJ2-1; 7 bases map to TRBD2. Per germline, CDR1 WNHNN and CDR2 SYGVQD (reference sequence). Unmatched junction bases numbered 5, after V lost 4 bases and J lost 2 bases. The CDR3 runs 15 residues. CDR3 sequence (DNA): TGCGCCAGCAGTGCAAGGACTAGTCCCTACAATGAGCAGTTCTTC. Translation: CASSARTSPYNEQFF.

This clonotype has ten or more counts. This chain links TRBV20-1 with TRBJ2-5; 9 bases are a match to TRBD2. V dropped 4 bases and J dropped 1; count of bases not matched to a gene: 4. This CDR3 is 14 amino acids long. CDR1 and CDR2 from the germline V gene are DFQATT and SNEGSKA (reference sequence). The CDR3 loop is CSATLSGSQETQYF. As DNA, the CDR3 is TGCAGTGCTACACTTAGCGGGAGCCAAGAGACCCAGTACTTC.

The gene calls are TRBV6-5 and TRBJ1-4; maybe TRBD1 (5 bases). There are 18 residues in the CDR3. Germline V gene lookup returns CDR1 MNHEY and CDR2 SVGAGI. Trimming pared 2 bases from V and 4 bases from J, leaving 20 bases between. CDR3 amino acids: CASSYVWEGPNHNEKLFF. The CDR3 coding sequence is TGTGCCAGCAGTTACGTGTGGGAGGGGCCCAACCATAATGAAAAACTGTTTTTT.

This clonotype was recorded at least ten times. The rearrangement uses TRBV5-1 and TRBJ2-2; 9 bases map to TRBD1. V shed 7 bases and J 3 bases; nucleotides not matched to a gene: 4. In germline, CDR1 is SGHRS, CDR2 YFSETQ. This CDR3 region has 14 residues. DNA for the CDR3: TGCGCCAGCGAACAGGGGGCGTACACCGGGGAGCTGTTTTTT. Translating gives CASEQGAYTGELFF.